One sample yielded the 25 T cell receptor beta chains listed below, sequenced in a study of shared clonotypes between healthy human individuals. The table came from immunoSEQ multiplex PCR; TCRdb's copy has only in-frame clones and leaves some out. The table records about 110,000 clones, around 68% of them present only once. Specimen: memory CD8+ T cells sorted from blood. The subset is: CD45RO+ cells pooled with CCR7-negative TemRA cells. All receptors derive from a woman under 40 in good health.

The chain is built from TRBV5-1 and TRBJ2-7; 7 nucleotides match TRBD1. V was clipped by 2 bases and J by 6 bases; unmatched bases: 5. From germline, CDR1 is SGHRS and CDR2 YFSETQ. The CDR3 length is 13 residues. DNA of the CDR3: TGCGCCAGCAGCTTCACAGGGGATGGCGAGCAGTACTTC. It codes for CASSFTGDGEQYF.

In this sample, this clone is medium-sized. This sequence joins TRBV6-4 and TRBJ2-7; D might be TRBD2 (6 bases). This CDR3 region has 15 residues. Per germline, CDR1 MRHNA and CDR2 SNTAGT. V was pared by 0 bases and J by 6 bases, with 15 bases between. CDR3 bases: TGTGCCAGCAGTGACTCGTCGGGAGCTTCGTCCGAGCAGTACTTC. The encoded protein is CASSDSSGASSEQYF.

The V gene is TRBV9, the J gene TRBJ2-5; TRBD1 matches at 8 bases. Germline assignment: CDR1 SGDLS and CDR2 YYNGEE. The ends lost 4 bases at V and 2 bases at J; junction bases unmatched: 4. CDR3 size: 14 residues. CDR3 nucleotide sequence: TGTGCCAGCAGCACAGGGGGTACTCAAGAGACCCAGTACTTC. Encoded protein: CASSTGGTQETQYF.

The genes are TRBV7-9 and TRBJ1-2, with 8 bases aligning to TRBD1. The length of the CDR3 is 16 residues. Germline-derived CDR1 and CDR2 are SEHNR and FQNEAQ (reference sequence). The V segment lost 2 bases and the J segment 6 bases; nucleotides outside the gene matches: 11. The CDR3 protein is CASSLNTGQGVNGYTF. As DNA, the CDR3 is TGTGCCAGCAGCTTAAACACTGGACAGGGTGTTAATGGCTACACCTTC.

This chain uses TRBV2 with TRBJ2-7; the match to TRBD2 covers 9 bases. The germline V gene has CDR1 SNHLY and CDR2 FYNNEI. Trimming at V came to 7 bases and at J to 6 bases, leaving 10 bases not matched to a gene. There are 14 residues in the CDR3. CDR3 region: CASMRGTSLSEQYF. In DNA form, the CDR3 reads TGTGCCAGCATGCGGGGGACTAGCTTATCCGAGCAGTACTTC.

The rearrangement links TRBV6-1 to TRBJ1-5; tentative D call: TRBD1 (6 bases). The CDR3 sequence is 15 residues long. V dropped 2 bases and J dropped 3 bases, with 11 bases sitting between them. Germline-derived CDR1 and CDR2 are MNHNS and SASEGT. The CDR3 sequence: CASSETGGYNQPQHF. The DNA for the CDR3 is TGTGCCAGCAGTGAAACGGGGGGCTACAATCAGCCCCAGCATTTT.

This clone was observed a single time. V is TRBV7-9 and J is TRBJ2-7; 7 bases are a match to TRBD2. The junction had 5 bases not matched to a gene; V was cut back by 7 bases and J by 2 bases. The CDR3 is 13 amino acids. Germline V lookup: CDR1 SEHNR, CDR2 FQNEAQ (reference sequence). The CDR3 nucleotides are TGTGCCAGCACTACTAGCGAAACCTACGAGCAGTACTTC. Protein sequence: CASTTSETYEQYF.

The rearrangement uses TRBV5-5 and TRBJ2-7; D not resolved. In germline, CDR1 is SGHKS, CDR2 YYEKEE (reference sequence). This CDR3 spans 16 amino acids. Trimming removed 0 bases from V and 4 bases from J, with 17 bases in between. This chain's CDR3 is CASSLAGTIHLYEQYF. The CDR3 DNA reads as TGTGCCAGCAGCTTGGCCGGAACGATACATCTTTACGAGCAGTACTTC.

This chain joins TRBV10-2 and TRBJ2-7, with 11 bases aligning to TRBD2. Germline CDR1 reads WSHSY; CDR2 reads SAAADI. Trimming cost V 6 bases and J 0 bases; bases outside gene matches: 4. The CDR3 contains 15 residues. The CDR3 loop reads CASSVSGRASYEQYF. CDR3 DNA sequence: TGCGCCAGCAGCGTTAGCGGGAGGGCCTCCTACGAGCAGTACTTC.

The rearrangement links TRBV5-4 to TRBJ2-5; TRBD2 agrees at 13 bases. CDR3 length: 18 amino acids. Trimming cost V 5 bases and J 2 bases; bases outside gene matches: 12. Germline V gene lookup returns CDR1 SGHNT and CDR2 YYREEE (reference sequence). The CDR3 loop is CASSGTPLAGGLQETQYF. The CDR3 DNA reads TGTGCCAGCAGTGGAACCCCACTAGCGGGAGGGCTTCAAGAGACCCAGTACTTC.

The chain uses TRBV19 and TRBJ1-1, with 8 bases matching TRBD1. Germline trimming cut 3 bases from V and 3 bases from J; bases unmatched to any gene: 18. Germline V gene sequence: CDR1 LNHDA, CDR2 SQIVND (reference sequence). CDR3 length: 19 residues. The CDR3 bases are TGTGCCAGTAGTATGGGGACAGGTCGACTGATAGAGTGGGACACTGAAGCTTTCTTT. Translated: CASSMGTGRLIEWDTEAFF.

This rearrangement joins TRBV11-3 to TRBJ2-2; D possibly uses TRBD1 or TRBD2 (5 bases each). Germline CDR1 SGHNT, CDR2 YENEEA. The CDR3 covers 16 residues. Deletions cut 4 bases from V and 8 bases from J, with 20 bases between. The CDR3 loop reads CASSSEGTDSVGELFF. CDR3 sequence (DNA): TGTGCCAGCAGCTCTGAGGGGACGGACTCTGTAGGGGAGCTGTTTTTT.

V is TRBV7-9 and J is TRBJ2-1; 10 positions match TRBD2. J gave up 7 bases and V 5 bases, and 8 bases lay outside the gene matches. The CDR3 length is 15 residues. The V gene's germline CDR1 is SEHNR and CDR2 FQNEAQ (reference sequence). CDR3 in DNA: TGTGCCAGCAGCGAAGGGTCTAGCGGGAGAAATGAGCAGTTCTTC. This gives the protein CASSEGSSGRNEQFF.

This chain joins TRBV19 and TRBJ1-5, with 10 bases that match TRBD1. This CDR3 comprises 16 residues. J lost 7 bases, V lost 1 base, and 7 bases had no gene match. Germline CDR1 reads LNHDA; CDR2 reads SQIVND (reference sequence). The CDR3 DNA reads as TGTGCCAGTAGTATAGCTTGGGACAGGGGAGGCCAGCCCCAGCATTTT. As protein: CASSIAWDRGGQPQHF.

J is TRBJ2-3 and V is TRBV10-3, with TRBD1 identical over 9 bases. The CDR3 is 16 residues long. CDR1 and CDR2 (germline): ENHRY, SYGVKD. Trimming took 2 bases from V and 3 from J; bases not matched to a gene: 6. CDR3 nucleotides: TGTGCCATCAGTGAGCCCGGGACAGGGAGAACAGATACGCAGTATTTT. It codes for CAISEPGTGRTDTQYF.

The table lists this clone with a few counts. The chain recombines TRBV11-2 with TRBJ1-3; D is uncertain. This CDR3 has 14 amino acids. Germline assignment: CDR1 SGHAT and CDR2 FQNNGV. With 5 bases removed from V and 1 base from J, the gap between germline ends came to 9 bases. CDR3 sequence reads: CASSMSGSGNTIYF. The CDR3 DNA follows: TGTGCCAGCAGCATGTCGGGGTCTGGAAACACCATATATTTT.

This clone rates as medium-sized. CDR3 DNA sequence: TGTGCCAGCAGTTACTTGCAGGGGGCGAACACCGGGGAGCTGTTTTTT. Translating it yields CASSYLQGANTGELFF. This rearrangement joins TRBV6-6 to TRBJ2-2; 7 bases agree with TRBD1. CDR1 is MNHNY, CDR2 SVGAGI, per germline (reference sequence). V lost 1 base and J lost 0; bases outside the gene matches: 2. This CDR3 region has 16 residues.

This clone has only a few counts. Here the CDR3 reads CASSTPPGFSYNEQFF. In DNA, the CDR3 is TGTGCCAGCAGTACCCCCCCGGGATTTTCCTACAATGAGCAGTTCTTC. The genes are TRBV6-6 and TRBJ2-1; D is possibly TRBD2 (5 bases). CDR3 length: 16 amino acids. V lost 5 bases, J lost 1 base, and 15 bases lay in between. Germline V lookup: CDR1 MNHNY, CDR2 SVGAGI (reference sequence).

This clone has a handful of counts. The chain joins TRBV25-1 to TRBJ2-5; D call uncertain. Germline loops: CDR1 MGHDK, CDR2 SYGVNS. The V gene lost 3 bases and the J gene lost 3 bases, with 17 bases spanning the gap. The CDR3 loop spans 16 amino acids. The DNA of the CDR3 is TGTGCCAGCAGTGACCCATTAGGCGGTCGCGAAGAGACCCAGTACTTC. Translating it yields CASSDPLGGREETQYF.

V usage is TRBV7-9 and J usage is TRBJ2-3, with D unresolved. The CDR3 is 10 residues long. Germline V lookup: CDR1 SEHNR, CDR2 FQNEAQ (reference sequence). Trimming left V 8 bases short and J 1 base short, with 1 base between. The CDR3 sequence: CASGTDTQYF. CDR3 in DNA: TGTGCCAGCGGCACAGATACGCAGTATTTT.

This chain's CDR3 is CASKGQHGHSGNTIYF. The CDR3 DNA reads as TGTGCCAGCAAGGGTCAACACGGCCACTCTGGAAACACCATATATTTT. The rearrangement joins TRBV2 to TRBJ1-3, with D unresolved. The CDR3 runs to 16 residues. Deletions cut 7 bases from V and 0 bases from J, with 16 bases between. CDR1 is SNHLY and CDR2 is FYNNEI in the germline V gene.

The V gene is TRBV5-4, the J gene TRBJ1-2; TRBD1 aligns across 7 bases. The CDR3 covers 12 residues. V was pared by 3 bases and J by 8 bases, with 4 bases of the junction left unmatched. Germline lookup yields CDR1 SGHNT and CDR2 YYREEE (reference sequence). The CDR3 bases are TGTGCCAGCAGCTACCAGGGGGAAGGCTACACCTTC. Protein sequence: CASSYQGEGYTF. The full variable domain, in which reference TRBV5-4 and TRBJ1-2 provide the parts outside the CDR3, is ETGVTQSPTHLIKTRGQQVTLRCSSQSGHNTVSWYQQALGQGPQFIFQYYREEENGRGNFPPRFSGLQFPNYSSELNVNALELDDSALYLCASSYQGEGYTFGSGTRLTVV.

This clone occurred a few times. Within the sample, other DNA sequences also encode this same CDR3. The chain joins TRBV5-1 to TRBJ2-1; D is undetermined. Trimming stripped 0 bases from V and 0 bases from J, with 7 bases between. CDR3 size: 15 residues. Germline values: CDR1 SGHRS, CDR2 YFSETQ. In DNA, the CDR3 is TGCGCCAGCAGCTTGGACGTGAGCTCCTACAATGAGCAGTTCTTC. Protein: CASSLDVSSYNEQFF.

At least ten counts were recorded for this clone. The CDR3 coding sequence is TGTGCCAGCAGCTTGGGAGGACAATTCAATGAGCAGTTCTTC. Amino acids: CASSLGGQFNEQFF. V and J are TRBV11-3 and TRBJ2-1; D possibly corresponds to TRBD2 (6 bases). The CDR3 runs to 14 residues. In germline, CDR1 is SGHNT, CDR2 YENEEA. V lost 3 bases and J lost 6, with 12 bases in between.

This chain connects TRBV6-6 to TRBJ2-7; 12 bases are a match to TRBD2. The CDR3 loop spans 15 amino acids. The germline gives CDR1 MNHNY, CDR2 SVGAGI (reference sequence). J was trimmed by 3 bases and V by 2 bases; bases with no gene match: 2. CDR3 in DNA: TGTGCCAGCAGTTACGGGACTAGCGGGTTCTACGAGCAGTACTTC. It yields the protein CASSYGTSGFYEQYF.